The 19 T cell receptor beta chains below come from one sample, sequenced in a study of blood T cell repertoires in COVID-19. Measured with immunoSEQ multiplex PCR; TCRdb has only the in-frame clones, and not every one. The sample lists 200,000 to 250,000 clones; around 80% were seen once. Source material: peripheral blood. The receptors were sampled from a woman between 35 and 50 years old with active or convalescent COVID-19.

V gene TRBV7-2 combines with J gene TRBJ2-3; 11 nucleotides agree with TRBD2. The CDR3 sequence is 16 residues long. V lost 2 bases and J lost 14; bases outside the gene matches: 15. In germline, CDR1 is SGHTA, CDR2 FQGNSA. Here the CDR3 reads CASSLTSGGGSQGGYF. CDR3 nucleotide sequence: TGTGCCAGCAGCTTAACTAGCGGGGGCGGTTCCCAAGGGGGGTATTTT.

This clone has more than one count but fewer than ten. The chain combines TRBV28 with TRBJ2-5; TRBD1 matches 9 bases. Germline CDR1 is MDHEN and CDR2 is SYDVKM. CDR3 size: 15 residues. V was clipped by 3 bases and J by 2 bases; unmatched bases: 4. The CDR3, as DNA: TGTGCCAGCAGTTTGCCCGACAGGGGGCAAGAGACCCAGTACTTC. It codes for CASSLPDRGQETQYF.

The CDR3 DNA reads as TGTGCCAGCAGCTTAGAACGACAATCCTACGAGCAGTACTTC. As protein: CASSLERQSYEQYF. The rearrangement links TRBV7-2 to TRBJ2-7; D is undetermined. Trimming pared 1 base from V and 1 base from J, leaving 8 bases between. CDR1 SGHTA and CDR2 FQGNSA come from the germline V gene. The CDR3 covers 14 residues.

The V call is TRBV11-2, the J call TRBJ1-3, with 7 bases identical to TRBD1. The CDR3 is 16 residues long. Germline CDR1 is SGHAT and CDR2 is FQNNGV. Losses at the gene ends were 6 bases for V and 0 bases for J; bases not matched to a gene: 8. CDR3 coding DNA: TGTGCCAGCAGAACAGGGGTAGCGATCTCTGGAAACACCATATATTTT. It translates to CASRTGVAISGNTIYF. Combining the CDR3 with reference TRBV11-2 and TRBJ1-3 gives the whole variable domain EAGVAQSPRYKIIEKRQSVAFWCNPISGHATLYWYQQILGQGPKLLIQFQNNGVVDDSQLPKDRFSAERLKGVDSTLKIQPAKLEDSAVYLCASRTGVAISGNTIYFGEGSWLTVV.

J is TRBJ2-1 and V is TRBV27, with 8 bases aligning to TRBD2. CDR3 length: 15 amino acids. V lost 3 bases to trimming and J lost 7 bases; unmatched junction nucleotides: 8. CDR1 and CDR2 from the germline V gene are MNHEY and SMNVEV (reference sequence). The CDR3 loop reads CASSLSRGGQNEQFF. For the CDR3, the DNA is TGTGCCAGCAGTTTGAGCCGGGGGGGCCAAAATGAGCAGTTCTTC.

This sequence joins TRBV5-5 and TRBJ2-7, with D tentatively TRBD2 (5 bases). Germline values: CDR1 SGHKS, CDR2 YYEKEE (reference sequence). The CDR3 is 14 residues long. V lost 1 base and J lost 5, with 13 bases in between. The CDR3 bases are TGTGCCAGCAGCTTGTTATGGGAGTCCGACGAGCAGTACGTC. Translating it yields CASSLLWESDEQYV.

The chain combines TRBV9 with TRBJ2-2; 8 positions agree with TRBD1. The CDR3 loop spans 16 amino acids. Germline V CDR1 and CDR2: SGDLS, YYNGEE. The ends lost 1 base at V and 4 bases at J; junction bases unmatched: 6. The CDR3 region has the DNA TGTGCCAGCAGCGTAAAACAGGGGGTTCCCACCGGGGAGCTGTTTTTT. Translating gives CASSVKQGVPTGELFF.

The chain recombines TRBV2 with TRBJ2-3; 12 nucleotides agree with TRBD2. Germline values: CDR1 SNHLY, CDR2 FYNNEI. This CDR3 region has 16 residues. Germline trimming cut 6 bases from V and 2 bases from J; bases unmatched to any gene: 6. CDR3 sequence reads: CASRATSGGTTDTQYF. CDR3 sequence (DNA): TGTGCCAGCAGGGCGACTAGCGGGGGTACCACAGATACGCAGTATTTT.

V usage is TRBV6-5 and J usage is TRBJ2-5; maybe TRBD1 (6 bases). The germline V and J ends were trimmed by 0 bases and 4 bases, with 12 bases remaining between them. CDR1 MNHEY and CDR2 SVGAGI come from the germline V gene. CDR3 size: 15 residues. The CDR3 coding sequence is TGTGCCAGCAGTTACTCGGACAAGACAGGAGAGACCCAGTACTTC. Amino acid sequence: CASSYSDKTGETQYF.

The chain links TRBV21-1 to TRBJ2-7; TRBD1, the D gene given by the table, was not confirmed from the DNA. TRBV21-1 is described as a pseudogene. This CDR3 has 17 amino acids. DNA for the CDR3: TGTGCCATTAGTTCCGTTAAGGCAGGGGCGCGCTCCTACGAGCAGTACGTC. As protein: CAISSVKAGARSYEQYV.

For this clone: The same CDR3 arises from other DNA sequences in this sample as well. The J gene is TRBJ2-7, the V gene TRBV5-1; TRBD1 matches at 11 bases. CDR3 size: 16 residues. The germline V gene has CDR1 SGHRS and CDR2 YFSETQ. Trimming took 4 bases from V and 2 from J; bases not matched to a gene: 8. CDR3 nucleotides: TGCGCCAGCAGCGTTTGGGGGACAGGGGGGACCTACGAGCAGTACTTC. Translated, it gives CASSVWGTGGTYEQYF.

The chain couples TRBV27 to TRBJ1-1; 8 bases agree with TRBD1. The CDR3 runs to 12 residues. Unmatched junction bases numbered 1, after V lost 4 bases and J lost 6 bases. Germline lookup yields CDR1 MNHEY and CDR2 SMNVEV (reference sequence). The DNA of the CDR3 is TGTGCCAGCAGTTCAGGGGGCGCTGAAGCTTTCTTT. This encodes CASSSGGAEAFF.

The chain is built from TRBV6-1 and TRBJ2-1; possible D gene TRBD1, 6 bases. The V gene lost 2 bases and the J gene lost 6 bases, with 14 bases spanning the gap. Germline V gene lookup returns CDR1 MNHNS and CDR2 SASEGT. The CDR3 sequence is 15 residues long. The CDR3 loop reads CASSELDRPGNEQFF. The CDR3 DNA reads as TGTGCCAGCAGTGAACTCGACAGGCCGGGCAATGAGCAGTTCTTC.

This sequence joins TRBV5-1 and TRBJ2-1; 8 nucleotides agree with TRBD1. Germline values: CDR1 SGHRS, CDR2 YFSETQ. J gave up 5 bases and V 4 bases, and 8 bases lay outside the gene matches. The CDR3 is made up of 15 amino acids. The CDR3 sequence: CASSTRTGPNNEQFF. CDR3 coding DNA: TGCGCCAGCAGCACTCGGACAGGGCCTAACAATGAGCAGTTCTTC.

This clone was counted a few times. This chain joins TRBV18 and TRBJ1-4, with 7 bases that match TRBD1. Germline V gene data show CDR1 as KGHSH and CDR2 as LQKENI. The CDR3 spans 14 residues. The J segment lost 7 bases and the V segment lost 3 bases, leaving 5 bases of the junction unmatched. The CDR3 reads CASSPRQGIEKLFF. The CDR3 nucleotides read TGTGCCAGCTCACCTAGACAGGGAATTGAAAAACTGTTTTTT.

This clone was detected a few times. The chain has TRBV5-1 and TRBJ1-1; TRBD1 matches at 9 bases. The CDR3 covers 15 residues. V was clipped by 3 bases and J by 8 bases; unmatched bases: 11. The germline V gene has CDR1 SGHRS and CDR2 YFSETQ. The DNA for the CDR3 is TGCGCCAGCAGCTGGGTTCCGGGACAGGGACGCGAAGCTTTCTTT. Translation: CASSWVPGQGREAFF. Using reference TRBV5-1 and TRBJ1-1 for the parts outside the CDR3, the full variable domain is KAGVTQTPRYLIKTRGQQVTLSCSPISGHRSVSWYQQTPGQGLQFLFEYFSETQRNKGNFPGRFSGRQFSNSRSEMNVSTLELGDSALYLCASSWVPGQGREAFFGQGTRLTVV.

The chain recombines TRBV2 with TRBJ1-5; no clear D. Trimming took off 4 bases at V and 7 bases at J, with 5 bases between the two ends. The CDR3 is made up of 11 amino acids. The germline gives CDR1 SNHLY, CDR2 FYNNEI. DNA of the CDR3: TGTGCCAGCAGTGTTGGCCAGCCCCAGCATTTT. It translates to CASSVGQPQHF.

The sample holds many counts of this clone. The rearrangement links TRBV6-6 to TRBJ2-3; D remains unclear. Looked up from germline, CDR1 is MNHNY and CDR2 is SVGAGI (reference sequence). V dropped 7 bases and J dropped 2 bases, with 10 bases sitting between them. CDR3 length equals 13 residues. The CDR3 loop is CASTLDTTDTQYF. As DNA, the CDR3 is TGTGCCAGCACCCTCGACACCACAGATACGCAGTATTTT.

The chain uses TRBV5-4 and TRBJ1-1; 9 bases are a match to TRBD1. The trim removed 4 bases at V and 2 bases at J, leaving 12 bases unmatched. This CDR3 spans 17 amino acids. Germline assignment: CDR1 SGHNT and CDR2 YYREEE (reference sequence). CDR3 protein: CASSLGQGIVINTEAFF. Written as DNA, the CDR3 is TGTGCCAGCAGCCTTGGACAGGGGATCGTCATTAACACTGAAGCTTTCTTT.